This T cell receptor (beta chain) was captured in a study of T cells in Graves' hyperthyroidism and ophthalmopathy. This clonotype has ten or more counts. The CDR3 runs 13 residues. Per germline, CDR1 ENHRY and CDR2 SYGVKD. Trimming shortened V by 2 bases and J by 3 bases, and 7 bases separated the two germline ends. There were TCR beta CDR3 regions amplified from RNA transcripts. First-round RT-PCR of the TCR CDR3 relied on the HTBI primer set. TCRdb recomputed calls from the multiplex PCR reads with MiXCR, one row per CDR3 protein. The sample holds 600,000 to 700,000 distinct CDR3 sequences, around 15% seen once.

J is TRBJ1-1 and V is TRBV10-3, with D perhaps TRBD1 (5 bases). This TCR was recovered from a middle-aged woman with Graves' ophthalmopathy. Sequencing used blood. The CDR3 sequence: CAISETRDTEAFF. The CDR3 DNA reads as TGTGCCATCAGTGAGACCAGGGACACTGAAGCTTTCTTT.